One and the same sample provided the 10 T cell receptor beta chains below, sequenced in a study of shared clonotypes between healthy human individuals. Sequenced by immunoSEQ multiplex PCR; TCRdb stores in-frame clones only, minus some. The sample lists roughly 2,300,000 clones, 85% to 95% occurring once. Sequenced sample: naive CD4+ T cells from PBMCs. Specified subset: CD45RA+ positively selected. These receptors came from a young man in good health. Some clones in this sample may be carry-over from other donors' samples.

The chain has TRBV6-5 and TRBJ1-5; D gene uncertain. The CDR3 runs 14 residues. The germline gives CDR1 MNHEY, CDR2 SVGAGI. Trimming removed 2 bases at V and 6 bases at J, with 11 bases between. The CDR3 coding sequence is TGTGCCAGCAGTTACCGGGCGGGTACTCAGCCCCAGCATTTT. Its translation is CASSYRAGTQPQHF.

This chain uses TRBV7-2 with TRBJ2-1, with TRBD2 identical over 11 bases. With 6 bases clipped from V and 0 bases from J, the junction kept 7 bases outside the gene matches. The CDR3 is made up of 17 amino acids. The germline CDR1 and CDR2 sequences are SGHTA and FQGNSA. The CDR3 here is CASSAIAGGSSYNEQFF. Written as DNA, the CDR3 is TGTGCCAGCAGTGCTATAGCGGGGGGGAGCTCCTACAATGAGCAGTTCTTC.

The chain uses TRBV5-6 and TRBJ2-2, with D tentatively TRBD1 (6 bases). Germline loops: CDR1 SGHDT, CDR2 YYEEEE. V lost 3 bases, J lost 6 bases, and 18 bases lay in between. The CDR3 consists of 16 residues. CDR3 nucleotides: TGTGCCAGCAGCTGGACAACCTCCAGGGGTGCCGGGGAGCTGTTTTTT. Protein product: CASSWTTSRGAGELFF.

This clone was detected once. The chain is built from TRBV2 and TRBJ2-5; possibly TRBD2 for D (5 bases). CDR1 is SNHLY, CDR2 FYNNEI, per germline. This CDR3 spans 11 amino acids. V lost 10 bases and J lost 11, with 17 bases in between. The CDR3 loop is CANRRAGEQYF. DNA for the CDR3: TGTGCCAACCGGCGTGCGGGTGAGCAGTACTTC.

The chain is built from TRBV2 and TRBJ1-2; tentative D call: TRBD1 (6 bases). Germline lookup yields CDR1 SNHLY and CDR2 FYNNEI. The CDR3 covers 18 residues. Trimming cost V 3 bases and J 4 bases, with 24 bases left between them. The CDR3 coding sequence is TGTGCCAGCAGTGAGCCGCGGGACAAGGCAACCGCGGGCTATGGCTACACCTTC. Its protein product is CASSEPRDKATAGYGYTF.

In this sample, this clone turned up a few times. The chain employs TRBV5-4 and TRBJ1-2; D gene unclear. Trimming took 3 bases from V and 4 from J, leaving 7 bases between them. Germline V gene data show CDR1 as SGHNT and CDR2 as YYREEE (reference sequence). The CDR3 runs to 12 residues. The DNA for the CDR3 is TGTGCCAGCAGCTCCGACGGCTATGGCTACACCTTC. Residues: CASSSDGYGYTF.

The CDR3 sequence is CASSAPSGKNTGELFF. CDR3 nucleotide sequence: TGTGCCAGTAGTGCCCCTAGCGGAAAGAACACCGGGGAGCTGTTTTTT. V gene TRBV19 combines with J gene TRBJ2-2; TRBD2 matches at 7 bases. The trim removed 5 bases at V and 1 base at J, leaving 7 bases unmatched. Germline CDR1 reads LNHDA; CDR2 reads SQIVND (reference sequence). The CDR3 is made up of 16 amino acids.

This chain links TRBV5-6 with TRBJ2-7; D is undetermined. This CDR3 is built from 16 residues. Germline lookup yields CDR1 SGHDT and CDR2 YYEEEE. V gave up 2 bases and J gave up 3 bases, with 18 bases separating them. As DNA, the CDR3 is TGTGCCAGCAGCTTCCGACGCCTAGACGGAAACTACGAGCAGTACTTC. This gives the protein CASSFRRLDGNYEQYF.

The DNA of the CDR3 is TGCGCCAGCATGGGGGGAGGGGCACAATCATCTGAAGCTTTCTTT. It translates to CASMGGGAQSSEAFF. The chain carries TRBV5-1 and TRBJ1-1, with D perhaps matching TRBD1 (5 bases). The V gene's germline CDR1 is SGHRS and CDR2 YFSETQ. The CDR3 contains 15 residues. Trimming stripped 6 bases from V and 6 bases from J, with 21 bases between.

The chain carries TRBV27 and TRBJ2-7; D may be TRBD2 (5 bases). The CDR3 is 14 residues long. Trimming removed 6 bases at V and 0 bases at J, with 12 bases between. The germline V gene encodes CDR1 MNHEY and CDR2 SMNVEV (reference sequence). The CDR3 DNA sequence: TGTGCCAGCAGCAAGAGCGGTTACTCCTACGAGCAGTACTTC. It encodes CASSKSGYSYEQYF.